A selection of T cell receptor beta chains follows, all from one sample in a study of blood T cell repertoires in COVID-19. TCRdb keeps only in-frame clones here, not all; method: immunoSEQ multiplex PCR. The sample consists of approximately 400,000 clones, roughly 80% of them appearing once. What was sequenced was PBMCs or T cells enriched from blood (not recorded which). These receptors were obtained from a woman between 45 and 65 years old who had recovered from COVID-19. Both conserved end residues are part of each CDR3. The D gene is left open where the match is weak. Not every row has a clone size; where given, it reads once, few, many or a size class.

v_call	d_call	clone_size	j_call	cdr3_nt	cdr3_aa
TRBV4-3	.	once	TRBJ1-5	TGCGCCAGCAGCCAAGCACCCCCGGGAAGCAATCAGCCCCAGCATTTT	CASSQAPPGSNQPQHF
TRBV5-1	.	.	TRBJ2-1	TGCGCCAGCAGCCTCCAGGTCAATGAGCAGTTCTTC	CASSLQVNEQFF
TRBV7-9	.	.	TRBJ1-4	TGTGCCAGCAGCTCCCAACAGGGCCCCCGCGAAAAACTGTTTTTT	CASSSQQGPREKLFF
TRBV3-1/TRBV3-2	TRBD1	.	TRBJ1-1	TGTGCCAGCAGCCAAGGGACTACAGGGGCGGAAGCTTTCTTT	CASSQGTTGAEAFF
TRBV21-1	.	.	TRBJ2-7	TGTGCCAGCGGTAGAAGCGGGGGGCGATCCTACGAGCAGTACTTC	CASGRSGGRSYEQYF
TRBV6-5	TRBD1	.	TRBJ1-1	TGTGCCAGCACTAGAGACAGGGACACTGAAGCTTTCTTT	CASTRDRDTEAFF
TRBV9	.	few	TRBJ1-6	TGTGCCAGCGGCAGCTCCTATAATTCACCCCTCCACTTT	CASGSSYNSPLHF
TRBV7-2	TRBD1	.	TRBJ1-1	TGTGCCAGCAGCAAAGGACAGGGGGGGATCATGAACACTGAAGCTTTCTTT	CASSKGQGGIMNTEAFF
TRBV19	.	once	TRBJ1-2	TGTGCCAGTAGTATAGCCCCAGATAACTATGGCTACACCTTC	CASSIAPDNYGYTF
TRBV5-4	.	.	TRBJ2-2	TGTGCCAGCAGCTTAACAGGAAACACCGGGGAGCTGTTTTTT	CASSLTGNTGELFF
TRBV7-6	TRBD2	.	TRBJ2-1	TGTGCCAGCAGCTCCGGGGGGGCCGAAAATGAGCAGTTCTTC	CASSSGGAENEQFF
TRBV9	.	once	TRBJ2-3	TGTGCCAGCAGCGCTACAGATACGCAGTATTTT	CASSATDTQYF
TRBV7-9	.	.	TRBJ1-1	TGTGCCAGCAGCCCGAACCCAGGTGGATCTTTCTTT	CASSPNPGGSFF
TRBV5-1	.	once	TRBJ1-1	TGCGCCAGCAGCTTGTTCGAGGGTAAAAACACTGAAGCTTTCTTT	CASSLFEGKNTEAFF
TRBV6-2/TRBV6-3	.	.	TRBJ2-1	TGTGCCAGCAGTTACACTCCCCTATCCGTTTCGGTGCGGTACAATGAGCAGTTCTTC	CASSYTPLSVSVRYNEQFF